This entry lists 21 T cell receptor beta chains sequenced from one sample in a study of graft-versus-host responses after intestinal transplantation. Produced via immunoSEQ multiplex PCR; TCRdb's table is partial and in-frame only. The table has approximately 94,000 clones, approximately 84% seen once. Their target antigens are unknown. The source material was unstimulated CD4+ T cells sorted from spleen or lymph node cells, sampled before transplant. These receptors all come from a human donor who was the organ donor for an intestinal transplant.

This chain joins TRBV7-8 and TRBJ2-5; TRBD1 or TRBD2 may be the D gene (5 bases each). The germline gives CDR1 SGHVS, CDR2 FQNEAQ. The CDR3 has 13 residues. V was clipped by 3 bases and J by 4 bases, with 9 bases between them. The CDR3 here is CASSFAGRETQYF. The DNA of the CDR3 is TGTGCCAGCAGCTTCGCAGGGAGAGAGACCCAGTACTTC. The variable domain in full, with the rest retrieved from reference TRBV7-8 and TRBJ2-5, is GAGVSQSPRYKVAKRGQDVALRCDPISGHVSLFWYQQALGQGPEFLTYFQNEAQLDKSGLPSDRFFAERPEGSVSTLKIQRTQQEDSAVYLCASSFAGRETQYFGPGTRLLVL.

This chain connects TRBV19 to TRBJ1-2; D gene ambiguous. From germline, CDR1 is LNHDA and CDR2 SQIVND (reference sequence). Trimming took off 10 bases at V and 8 bases at J, with 26 bases between the two ends. The CDR3 consists of 15 residues. The CDR3 DNA is TGTGCCACCTTCCGATCTGGCGGGGTACTCGGAGGCTACACCTTC. It yields the protein CATFRSGGVLGGYTF.

The chain carries TRBV18 and TRBJ2-5; a weak D match, TRBD1 (5 bases). TRBJ2-7 matches the DNA end more closely, so the J call is doubtful. This CDR3 spans 15 amino acids. Germline V CDR1 and CDR2: KGHSH, LQKENI. CDR3 sequence: CASSPPAGLAYEQYF. CDR3 coding DNA: TGTGCCAGCTCACCACCCGCAGGGTTGGCCTACGAGCAGTACTTC.

V and J are TRBV29-1 and TRBJ1-1; D not resolved. Trimming took off 3 bases at V and 3 bases at J, with 11 bases between the two ends. Germline V lookup: CDR1 SQVTM, CDR2 ANQGSEA. The CDR3 is 13 amino acids. The CDR3 DNA is TGCAGCGTTGAGATTTACAGAGACACTGAAGCTTTCTTT. Translation: CSVEIYRDTEAFF.

V usage is TRBV6-1 and J usage is TRBJ1-5, with D tentatively TRBD1 (5 bases). Germline values: CDR1 MNHNS, CDR2 SASEGT. V lost 6 bases and J lost 2, with 5 bases in between. The CDR3 spans 12 residues. Here the CDR3 DNA reads TGTGCCAGCAGACAGGGCAATCAGCCCCAGCATTTT. It specifies CASRQGNQPQHF.

The CDR3 loop reads CASRGTYEQYF. In DNA form, the CDR3 reads TGTGCCAGCAGAGGGACCTACGAGCAGTACTTC. V gene TRBV27 combines with J gene TRBJ2-7; D not resolved. Germline-derived CDR1 and CDR2 are MNHEY and SMNVEV (reference sequence). CDR3 length equals 11 residues. The V gene lost 6 bases and the J gene lost 2 bases, with 5 bases spanning the gap.

The gene calls are TRBV10-3 and TRBJ1-1; the D is unclear. CDR3 size: 14 residues. Germline CDR1 ENHRY, CDR2 SYGVKD. Deletions cut 2 bases from V and 11 bases from J, with 18 bases between. The CDR3 DNA follows: TGTGCCATCAGTGAGGGTAATGGTGGGGAAGCGGCTTTCTTT. Its translation: CAISEGNGGEAAFF.

The chain uses TRBV18 and TRBJ2-7; D ambiguous. Trimming took off 1 base at V and 5 bases at J, with 12 bases between the two ends. The germline CDR1 and CDR2 sequences are KGHSH and LQKENI. The CDR3 runs to 14 residues. The CDR3 nucleotides read TGTGCCAGCTCACCACAGGGCGCGGCGAACGAGCAGTACTTC. It is translated as CASSPQGAANEQYF. The full variable domain, rest sourced from reference TRBV18 and TRBJ2-7, is NAGVMQNPRHLVRRRGQEARLRCSPMKGHSHVYWYRQLPEEGLKFMVYLQKENIIDESGMPKERFSAEFPKEGPSILRIQQVVRGDSAAYFCASSPQGAANEQYFGPGTRLTVT.

The rearrangement uses TRBV28 and TRBJ2-7; a weak D match, TRBD2 (6 bases). The germline V gene encodes CDR1 MDHEN and CDR2 SYDVKM. The CDR3 contains 16 residues. Trimming pared 6 bases from V and 2 bases from J, leaving 20 bases between. The CDR3 sequence is CASSLRAGRLTYEQYF. CDR3 nucleotide sequence: TGTGCCAGCAGCCTCCGGGCGGGACGGCTAACCTACGAGCAGTACTTC.

This chain joins TRBV12-5 and TRBJ1-1; D possibly corresponds to TRBD1 (5 bases). V was shortened by 2 bases and J by 10 bases, with 14 bases between the two germline ends. This CDR3 region has 13 residues. Germline V gives CDR1 LGHNT, CDR2 FRNRAP. DNA of the CDR3: TGTGCTAGTGGTTTGTCGCCTGGGACGCCAGCTTTCTTT. Protein product: CASGLSPGTPAFF. The entire variable domain, with the rest obtained from reference TRBV12-5 and TRBJ1-1, is as follows: DARVTQTPRHKVTEMGQEVTMRCQPILGHNTVFWYRQTMMQGLELLAYFRNRAPLDDSGMPKDRFSAEMPDATLATLKIQPSEPRDSAVYFCASGLSPGTPAFFGQGTRLTVV.

This chain connects TRBV18 to TRBJ2-7, with D perhaps matching TRBD1 (6 bases). The V gene's germline CDR1 is KGHSH and CDR2 LQKENI. CDR3 length: 14 residues. The V and J ends lost 0 bases and 3 bases respectively, with 9 bases between them. CDR3 DNA sequence: TGTGCCAGCTCACCACCGGACAGCTACTACGAGCAGTACTTC. It specifies CASSPPDSYYEQYF.

The chain joins TRBV28 to TRBJ2-5; no firm D call. The CDR3 has 11 amino acids. The V end was cut by 5 bases, the J end by 1 base, with 2 bases between. Germline assignment: CDR1 MDHEN and CDR2 SYDVKM. This CDR3 reads CASSTQETQYF. The DNA for the CDR3 is TGTGCCAGCAGTACCCAAGAGACCCAGTACTTC. The variable domain in full, with the rest retrieved from reference TRBV28 and TRBJ2-5, is DVKVTQSSRYLVKRTGEKVFLECVQDMDHENMFWYRQDPGLGLRLIYFSYDVKMKEKGDIPEGYSVSREKKERFSLILESASTNQTSMYLCASSTQETQYFGPGTRLLVL.

The chain couples TRBV6-1 to TRBJ1-1; weak D call: TRBD1 (6 bases). V lost 0 bases and J lost 11, with 13 bases in between. The CDR3 has 13 amino acids. CDR1 MNHNS and CDR2 SASEGT come from the germline V gene. The CDR3 DNA reads as TGTGCCAGCAGTGAAGCGAGGGGGGTGAGGGCTTTCTTT. Its translation: CASSEARGVRAFF.

The chain's CDR3 is CASSLKGNYGYTF. DNA of the CDR3: TGCGCCAGCAGTCTCAAAGGGAACTATGGCTACACCTTC. V is TRBV23-1 and J is TRBJ1-2; D not resolved. TRBV23-1 is flagged as an ORF with uncertain function. The V end lost 4 bases, the J end lost 2 bases, and 8 bases lay between the germline ends. The CDR3 runs to 13 residues.

The gene calls are TRBV28 and TRBJ2-3; TRBD1 might be the D (5 bases). This CDR3 has 12 amino acids. The V end was cut by 5 bases, the J end by 6 bases, with 9 bases between. Germline V gene data show CDR1 as MDHEN and CDR2 as SYDVKM. As DNA, the CDR3 is TGTGCCAGCAGTCCGACAGTGGATACGCAGTATTTT. Translation gives CASSPTVDTQYF.

The CDR3: CASSLGSGAETQYF. In nucleotides, the CDR3 is TGCGCCAGCAGCTTGGGGTCCGGGGCAGAGACCCAGTACTTC. V gene TRBV5-1 combines with J gene TRBJ2-5; D possibly uses TRBD1 or TRBD2 (5 bases each). CDR1 SGHRS and CDR2 YFSETQ come from the germline V gene. The CDR3 contains 14 residues. With 0 bases removed from V and 4 bases from J, the gap between germline ends came to 10 bases.

Only one count was recorded for this clone. The chain joins TRBV6-5 to TRBJ1-1; D unresolved. Germline lookup yields CDR1 MNHEY and CDR2 SVGAGI. The V gene lost 6 bases and the J gene lost 0 bases, with 11 bases spanning the gap. CDR3 length: 14 residues. The CDR3 sequence is CASREPGMNTEAFF. The CDR3 coding sequence is TGTGCCAGCAGAGAACCCGGGATGAACACTGAAGCTTTCTTT.

The J gene is TRBJ1-2, the V gene TRBV19, with 9 nucleotides matching TRBD1. The CDR3 totals 13 residues. V shed 3 bases and J 13 bases; nucleotides not matched to a gene: 9. Germline loops: CDR1 LNHDA, CDR2 SQIVND (reference sequence). The CDR3 loop reads CASSIPGTGKTTF. DNA for the CDR3: TGTGCCAGTAGTATCCCCGGGACAGGGAAGACCACCTTC.

The V and J genes are TRBV5-1 and TRBJ1-1; D call uncertain. V lost 7 bases and J 1 base, leaving 14 bases between the germline ends. This CDR3 is built from 14 residues. CDR1 is SGHRS and CDR2 is YFSETQ in the germline V gene. The CDR3 region has the DNA TGCGCCAGCCGCCTTTACGATCGGAACACTGAAGCTTTCTTT. As protein: CASRLYDRNTEAFF.

The CDR3 sequence: CASSVGTGGLVPFF. As DNA, the CDR3 is TGCGCCAGCAGCGTCGGGACAGGGGGACTAGTTCCTTTCTTT. The V call is TRBV5-1, the J call TRBJ1-1, with TRBD1 matching 11 bases. J lost 12 bases, V lost 4 bases, and 11 bases had no gene match. This CDR3 is 14 amino acids long. Per the germline V gene, CDR1 is SGHRS and CDR2 is YFSETQ.

The DNA of the CDR3 is TGTGCCAGCAGTGAATTCCCACAGCGGCGGTTATTCAGTGAGCAGTTCTTC. This codes for CASSEFPQRRLFSEQFF. The chain has TRBV6-1 and TRBJ2-1; TRBD2 is a possible D gene (5 bases). Germline-derived CDR1 and CDR2 are MNHNS and SASEGT. Trimming cost V 2 bases and J 9 bases, with 23 bases left between them. The CDR3 contains 17 residues.